This T cell receptor (beta chain) appears in the sequencing data of a study of naive and memory T cell subsets. Both TRBC1 and TRBC2 were covered by a beta constant-region primer of two equimolar oligonucleotides. Ligated cDNA was amplified by four rounds of PCR with nested alpha and beta constant-region primers and SP2. From the UMI-ligation and nested PCR reads, TCRdb called clonotypes with MiXCR, one entry per CDR3 protein. The sample has just over 80,000 distinct CDR3 sequences; about 10% are singletons. CDR1 and CDR2 (germline): SNHLY, FYNNEI. The CDR3 runs to 12 residues. CD4+ T cell IFNgamma after overnight CMV lysate exposure gave donor CMV status.

The clonotype originates from a human donor in good health. Sample: naive CD8+ T cells from blood. The chain is built from TRBV2 and TRBJ2-1, with TRBD2 identical over 9 bases. The CDR3 protein is CVCSGRMNEQFF. CDR3 DNA: TGTGTCTGTAGCGGGAGAATGAATGAGCAGTTCTTC.